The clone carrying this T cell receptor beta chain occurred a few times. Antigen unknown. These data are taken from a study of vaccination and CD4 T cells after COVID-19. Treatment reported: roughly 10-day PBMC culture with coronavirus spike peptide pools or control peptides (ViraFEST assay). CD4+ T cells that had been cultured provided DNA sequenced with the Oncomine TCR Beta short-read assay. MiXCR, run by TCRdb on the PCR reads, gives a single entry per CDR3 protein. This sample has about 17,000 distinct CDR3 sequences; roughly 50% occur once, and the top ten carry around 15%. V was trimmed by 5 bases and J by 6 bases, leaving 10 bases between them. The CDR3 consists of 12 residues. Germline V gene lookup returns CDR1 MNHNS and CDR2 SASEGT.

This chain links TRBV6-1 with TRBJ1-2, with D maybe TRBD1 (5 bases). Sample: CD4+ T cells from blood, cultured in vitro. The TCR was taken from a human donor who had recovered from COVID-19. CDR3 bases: TGTGCCAGCAGTACCGGGGGGAATGGCTACACCTTC. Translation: CASSTGGNGYTF.